This paragraph reports one T cell receptor (beta chain). Its antigen is unidentified. This sample was taken from a study of CD4+ T cells in melanoma. With V trimmed by 4 bases and J by 1 base, 12 bases remained unmatched. The germline CDR1 and CDR2 sequences are SQVTM and ANQGSEA. The CDR3 extends over 16 amino acids. The method was immunoSEQ multiplex PCR; TCRdb's version includes in-frame clones alone and lacks a portion of them. In the table there are approximately 47,000 clones, nearly 90% of which are singletons. General study findings and limits: A reported correlation linked neoantigen-specific CD4+ T cells to CD8+, macrophage and B cell function.

The receptor comes from a human donor with melanoma. Sequencing was done on a sample of peripheral blood. The chain has TRBV29-1 and TRBJ1-2; 7 nucleotides match TRBD1. CDR3 sequence (DNA): TGCAGCGTTGCGACAGGACAGGAGATAAATAACTATGGCTACACCTTC. It translates to CSVATGQEINNYGYTF. Full variable domain (remainder filled in from reference TRBV29-1 and TRBJ1-2): SAVISQKPSRDICQRGTSLTIQCQVDSQVTMMFWYRQQPGQSLTLIATANQGSEATYESGFVIDKFPISRPNLTFSTLTVSNMSPEDSSIYLCSVATGQEINNYGYTFGSGTRLTVV.